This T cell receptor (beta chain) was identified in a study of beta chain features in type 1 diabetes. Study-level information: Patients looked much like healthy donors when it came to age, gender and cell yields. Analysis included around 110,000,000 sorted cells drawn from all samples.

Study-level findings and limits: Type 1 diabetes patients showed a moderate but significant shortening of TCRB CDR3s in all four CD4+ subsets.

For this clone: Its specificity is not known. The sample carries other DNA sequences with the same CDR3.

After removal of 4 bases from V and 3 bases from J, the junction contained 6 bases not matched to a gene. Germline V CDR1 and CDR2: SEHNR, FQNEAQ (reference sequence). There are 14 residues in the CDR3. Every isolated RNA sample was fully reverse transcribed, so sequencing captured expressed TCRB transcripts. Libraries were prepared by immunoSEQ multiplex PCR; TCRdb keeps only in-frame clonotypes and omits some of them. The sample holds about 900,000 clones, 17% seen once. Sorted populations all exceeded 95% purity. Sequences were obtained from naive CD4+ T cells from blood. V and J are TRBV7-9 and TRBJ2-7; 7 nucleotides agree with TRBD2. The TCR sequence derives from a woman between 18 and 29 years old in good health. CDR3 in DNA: TGTGCCAGCAGCTCGGGAGGATCGGTCTACGAGCAGTACTTC. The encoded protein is CASSSGGSVYEQYF.